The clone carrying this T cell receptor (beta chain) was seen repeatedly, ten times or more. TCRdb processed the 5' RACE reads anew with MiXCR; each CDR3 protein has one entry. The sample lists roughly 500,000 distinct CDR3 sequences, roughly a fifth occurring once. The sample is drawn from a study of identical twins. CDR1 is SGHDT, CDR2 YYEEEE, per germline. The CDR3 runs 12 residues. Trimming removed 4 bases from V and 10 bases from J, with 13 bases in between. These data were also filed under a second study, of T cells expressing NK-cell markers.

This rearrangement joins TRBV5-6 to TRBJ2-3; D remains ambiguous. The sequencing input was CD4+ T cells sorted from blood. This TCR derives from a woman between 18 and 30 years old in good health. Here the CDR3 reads CASSLRAAAQYF. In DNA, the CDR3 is TGTGCCAGCAGCCTCCGAGCCGCGGCGCAGTATTTT.